The 27 T cell receptor beta chains listed next were all sequenced from one sample in a study of blood T cell repertoires in COVID-19. Profiling relied on immunoSEQ multiplex PCR, and the TCRdb table lists in-frame clones only, not all of them. The table has approximately 240,000 clones, 70% to 90% seen once. Sequences were obtained from peripheral blood. The receptor set was obtained from a woman in her sixties with active or convalescent COVID-19.

This clone was seen once. The chain couples TRBV19 to TRBJ1-2, with D possibly TRBD1 on 5 matching bases. V lost 6 bases to trimming and J lost 8 bases, with 40 bases between them. Germline V CDR1 and CDR2: LNHDA, SQIVND (reference sequence). The CDR3 loop spans 21 amino acids. The CDR3 here is CASSIRLQKWELLTSGLGYTF. The CDR3 DNA sequence: TGTGCCAGTAGCATCCGTCTTCAAAAATGGGAACTTCTAACCTCAGGGCTCGGCTACACCTTC. Filled out from reference TRBV19 and TRBJ1-2, the complete variable domain reads DGGITQSPKYLFRKEGQNVTLSCEQNLNHDAMYWYRQDPGQGLRLIYYSQIVNDFQKGDIAEGYSVSREKKESFPLTVTSAQKNPTAFYLCASSIRLQKWELLTSGLGYTFGSGTRLTVV.

V and J are TRBV19 and TRBJ1-1, with D possibly matching TRBD1 (5 bases). This CDR3 has 13 amino acids. CDR1 and CDR2 from the germline V gene are LNHDA and SQIVND (reference sequence). Trimming removed 0 bases at V and 10 bases at J, with 12 bases between. The CDR3, as DNA: TGTGCCAGTAGTATAGACAGGGAAGGGGTAGCTTTCTTT. Encoded protein: CASSIDREGVAFF.

The gene calls are TRBV19 and TRBJ2-2, with D maybe TRBD2 (6 bases). V was pared by 1 base and J by 1 base, with 16 bases between. Germline loops: CDR1 LNHDA, CDR2 SQIVND (reference sequence). The CDR3 is 18 residues long. For the CDR3, the DNA is TGTGCCAGTAGTATAGGGGTTGGAGCGGGCCTGAACACCGGGGAGCTGTTTTTT. Its translation: CASSIGVGAGLNTGELFF.

This clone has only one observation. Other DNA sequences from this sample encode an identical CDR3 as well. This sequence joins TRBV6-5 and TRBJ2-7; TRBD2 agrees at 7 bases. Germline CDR1 reads MNHEY; CDR2 reads SVGAGI. The ends lost 2 bases at V and 3 bases at J; junction bases unmatched: 4. The CDR3 is 14 residues long. CDR3 in amino acids: CASSYGGGSYEQYF. The CDR3 DNA reads as TGTGCCAGCAGTTACGGGGGGGGGAGCTACGAGCAGTACTTC.

The J gene is TRBJ2-7, the V gene TRBV10-3, with TRBD2 matching 12 bases. CDR1 ENHRY and CDR2 SYGVKD come from the germline V gene. The CDR3 has 16 amino acids. With 6 bases clipped from V and 1 base from J, the junction kept 7 bases outside the gene matches. CDR3 sequence reads: CAISSGTSGSSYEQYF. Written as DNA, the CDR3 is TGTGCCATCAGCAGTGGGACTAGCGGGTCATCCTACGAGCAGTACTTC.

The rearrangement joins TRBV18 to TRBJ2-7, with 8 bases identical to TRBD1. Per the germline V gene, CDR1 is KGHSH and CDR2 is LQKENI. The V and J ends lost 4 bases and 3 bases, in that order; junction bases with no gene match: 8. The CDR3 is 15 residues long. CDR3 in amino acids: CASSQNGTGNYEQYV. The CDR3 bases are TGTGCCAGCTCACAAAACGGGACAGGAAACTACGAGCAGTACGTC.

The genes are TRBV19 and TRBJ2-5; 9 nucleotides line up with TRBD2. The germline CDR1 and CDR2 sequences are LNHDA and SQIVND (reference sequence). This CDR3 region has 14 residues. Trimming removed 4 bases from V and 1 base from J; junction bases left unmatched: 1. Here the CDR3 DNA reads TGTGCCAGTAGTAGCGGGGGGGTCCAAGAGACCCAGTACTTC. It yields the protein CASSSGGVQETQYF.

This clone has a handful of counts. The V gene is TRBV5-1, the J gene TRBJ1-1; D not certain. The CDR3 has 16 residues. Trimming cost V 0 bases and J 0 bases, with 12 bases left between them. Germline V gives CDR1 SGHRS, CDR2 YFSETQ. The CDR3 nucleotides are TGCGCCAGCAGCTTGGGGGCCAGCAACATGAACACTGAAGCTTTCTTT. This gives the protein CASSLGASNMNTEAFF. The full variable domain, with the rest looked up from reference TRBV5-1 and TRBJ1-1, is KAGVTQTPRYLIKTRGQQVTLSCSPISGHRSVSWYQQTPGQGLQFLFEYFSETQRNKGNFPGRFSGRQFSNSRSEMNVSTLELGDSALYLCASSLGASNMNTEAFFGQGTRLTVV.

V usage is TRBV5-1 and J usage is TRBJ2-1, with 7 bases aligning to TRBD1. Losses at the gene ends were 0 bases for V and 2 bases for J; bases not matched to a gene: 5. The CDR3 is made up of 16 amino acids. Germline V CDR1 and CDR2: SGHRS, YFSETQ. Here the CDR3 reads CASSLGQGAPYNEQFF. In DNA form, the CDR3 reads TGCGCCAGCAGCTTGGGACAGGGAGCCCCCTACAATGAGCAGTTCTTC.

The rearrangement joins TRBV18 to TRBJ1-1; unclear D gene. Trimming stripped 2 bases from V and 4 bases from J, with 14 bases between. This CDR3 has 15 residues. Germline-derived CDR1 and CDR2 are KGHSH and LQKENI. CDR3 sequence: CASSPDHTGSTEAFF. In DNA form, the CDR3 reads TGTGCCAGCTCACCAGACCATACTGGGAGCACTGAAGCTTTCTTT.

The genes are TRBV19 and TRBJ2-7; TRBD1 aligns across 8 bases. Unmatched junction bases numbered 1, after V lost 3 bases and J lost 3 bases. The CDR3 spans 13 residues. Germline loops: CDR1 LNHDA, CDR2 SQIVND (reference sequence). CDR3 amino acids: CASSIGQGYEQYV. CDR3 nucleotides: TGTGCCAGTAGTATTGGACAGGGCTACGAGCAGTACGTC.

As concerns this clone: This same CDR3 is encoded by further DNA sequences in the sample. The chain uses TRBV5-6 and TRBJ2-7, with a possible D match to TRBD2 (5 bases). There are 12 residues in the CDR3. Trimming took 4 bases from V and 4 from J, leaving 9 bases between them. Per the germline V gene, CDR1 is SGHDT and CDR2 is YYEEEE. The CDR3 sequence: CASSLTGYEQYF. CDR3 nucleotides: TGTGCCAGCAGCCTAACGGGGTACGAGCAGTACTTC.

This sequence joins TRBV5-1 and TRBJ1-1, with D possibly being TRBD1 (5 bases). This CDR3 spans 16 amino acids. Per the germline V gene, CDR1 is SGHRS and CDR2 is YFSETQ. V was trimmed by 0 bases and J by 1 base, leaving 13 bases between them. The CDR3 DNA reads as TGCGCCAGCAGCTTGGTATCGGGGGAGGCGAACACTGAAGCTTTCTTT. It specifies CASSLVSGEANTEAFF.

This clone was seen a handful of times. The chain has TRBV6-1 and TRBJ2-1; the match to TRBD2 covers 11 bases. Germline-derived CDR1 and CDR2 are MNHNS and SASEGT. This CDR3 spans 15 amino acids. V lost 2 bases and J lost 4; bases outside the gene matches: 1. The CDR3 reads CASSERLAGYNEQFF. CDR3 nucleotide sequence: TGTGCCAGCAGTGAAAGACTAGCGGGATACAATGAGCAGTTCTTC.

V and J are TRBV15 and TRBJ2-5, with D uncertain. V lost 3 bases to trimming and J lost 5 bases, with 7 bases between them. Looked up from germline, CDR1 is LNHNV and CDR2 is YYDKDF (reference sequence). This CDR3 comprises 12 residues. In DNA form, the CDR3 reads TGTGCCACCAGCAGGAGCTGGGAGACCCAGTACTTC. As protein: CATSRSWETQYF.

This chain joins TRBV19 and TRBJ2-2; 8 bases line up with TRBD1. Germline V gene sequence: CDR1 LNHDA, CDR2 SQIVND (reference sequence). CDR3 size: 15 residues. V was pared by 6 bases and J by 3 bases, with 6 bases of the junction left unmatched. The CDR3 bases are TGTGCCAGTAGCCTCGGACAGGGTTACACCGGGGAGCTGTTTTTT. Its translation is CASSLGQGYTGELFF. The full variable domain, with the rest looked up from reference TRBV19 and TRBJ2-2, is DGGITQSPKYLFRKEGQNVTLSCEQNLNHDAMYWYRQDPGQGLRLIYYSQIVNDFQKGDIAEGYSVSREKKESFPLTVTSAQKNPTAFYLCASSLGQGYTGELFFGEGSRLTVL.

The rearrangement links TRBV10-3 to TRBJ2-7; 8 nucleotides agree with TRBD1. Germline loops: CDR1 ENHRY, CDR2 SYGVKD. Germline trimming cut 6 bases from V and 2 bases from J; bases unmatched to any gene: 6. This CDR3 region has 14 residues. This CDR3 is CAIRPDRDTYEQYF. CDR3 bases: TGTGCCATCAGGCCGGACAGGGATACCTACGAGCAGTACTTC.

The chain combines TRBV5-4 with TRBJ2-7, with 8 bases identical to TRBD1. V dropped 0 bases and J dropped 3; count of bases not matched to a gene: 2. Germline lookup yields CDR1 SGHNT and CDR2 YYREEE (reference sequence). The CDR3 consists of 14 residues. CDR3 protein: CASSLAGQVYEQYF. CDR3 DNA sequence: TGTGCCAGCAGCTTGGCGGGACAGGTCTACGAGCAGTACTTC.

This chain uses TRBV7-2 with TRBJ2-1; 10 bases fit TRBD2. Germline-derived CDR1 and CDR2 are SGHTA and FQGNSA. Trimming removed 8 bases from V and 6 bases from J; junction bases left unmatched: 7. This CDR3 is built from 14 residues. The CDR3 reads CASSSGSVFNEQFF. In nucleotides, the CDR3 is TGTGCCAGCTCTAGCGGGAGTGTTTTCAATGAGCAGTTCTTC.

This chain connects TRBV5-5 to TRBJ1-5; D remains unclear. Germline CDR1 is SGHKS and CDR2 is YYEKEE (reference sequence). V was pared by 0 bases and J by 0 bases, with 7 bases between. This CDR3 has 15 residues. The CDR3 sequence is CASSLEHYSNQPQHF. DNA for the CDR3: TGTGCCAGCAGCTTGGAACACTATAGCAATCAGCCCCAGCATTTT.

This sequence joins TRBV3-1 (or the pseudogene TRBV3-2) and TRBJ2-1, with 13 bases aligning to TRBD2. Germline-derived CDR1 and CDR2 are LGHDT and YNNKEL (reference sequence). This CDR3 has 16 residues. The ends lost 3 bases at V and 5 bases at J; junction bases unmatched: 4. The CDR3 DNA sequence: TGTGCCAGCAGCCATCCCGGGACTAGCGGGAACAATGAGCAGTTCTTC. This codes for CASSHPGTSGNNEQFF.

This clone has just one count. The chain is built from TRBV19 and TRBJ1-1; D possibly corresponds to TRBD1 (5 bases). The germline V gene encodes CDR1 LNHDA and CDR2 SQIVND (reference sequence). The CDR3 has 14 amino acids. The ends were cut back, 7 bases at V and 4 bases at J, with 16 bases in the middle. The CDR3 reads CASTNAGGTTEAFF. The DNA of the CDR3 is TGTGCCAGTACCAACGCAGGAGGGACCACTGAAGCTTTCTTT. Looking up the rest from reference TRBV19 and TRBJ1-1 gives the full variable domain: DGGITQSPKYLFRKEGQNVTLSCEQNLNHDAMYWYRQDPGQGLRLIYYSQIVNDFQKGDIAEGYSVSREKKESFPLTVTSAQKNPTAFYLCASTNAGGTTEAFFGQGTRLTVV.

CDR3 in DNA: TGTGCCAGTAGTTCCCCTTCTAGCGGGAGGACCACCTACGAGCAGTACTTC. It translates to CASSSPSSGRTTYEQYF. The chain couples TRBV19 to TRBJ2-7; 11 bases match TRBD2. This CDR3 has 17 residues. V was clipped by 5 bases and J by 2 bases; unmatched bases: 11. The germline V gene has CDR1 LNHDA and CDR2 SQIVND (reference sequence).

This rearrangement joins TRBV4-2 to TRBJ2-1; 10 bases are shared with TRBD2. Germline V gene data show CDR1 as LGHNA and CDR2 as YNFKEQ. V dropped 3 bases and J dropped 3; count of bases not matched to a gene: 5. CDR3 length: 16 amino acids. The CDR3 DNA sequence: TGTGCCAGCAGCCAGGCAAGCGGGAGGGGCTACAATGAGCAGTTCTTC. It yields the protein CASSQASGRGYNEQFF.

This chain uses TRBV6-5 with TRBJ2-5; 7 bases match TRBD2. The V segment lost 10 bases and the J segment 3 bases; nucleotides outside the gene matches: 8. The CDR3 loop spans 13 amino acids. Per germline, CDR1 MNHEY and CDR2 SVGAGI. CDR3 protein: CATSFAGEETQYF. CDR3 DNA: TGTGCCACCTCGTTCGCGGGGGAAGAGACCCAGTACTTC.

The J gene is TRBJ2-2, the V gene TRBV7-9; the match to TRBD1 covers 7 bases. The CDR3 sequence is 15 residues long. Germline V lookup: CDR1 SEHNR, CDR2 FQNEAQ (reference sequence). V lost 5 bases, J lost 1 base, and 4 bases stayed unmatched. CDR3 protein: CASSPDRRNTGELFF. The CDR3 region has the DNA TGTGCCAGCAGCCCGGACAGGAGGAACACCGGGGAGCTGTTTTTT.

Note on this clone: The same CDR3 arises from other DNA sequences in this sample as well. V and J are TRBV5-1 and TRBJ2-7; no firm D call. V dropped 0 bases and J dropped 1 base, with 5 bases sitting between them. This CDR3 has 13 residues. Looked up from germline, CDR1 is SGHRS and CDR2 is YFSETQ. This CDR3 reads CASSLVSSYEQYF. The CDR3 DNA follows: TGCGCCAGCAGCTTGGTGTCGTCCTACGAGCAGTACTTC.